The 26 T cell receptor beta chains presented below share a single source sample, sequenced in a study of blood T cell repertoires in COVID-19. Some clones are missing from TCRdb's copy, which holds only in-frame ones; the method was immunoSEQ multiplex PCR. The sample carries 280,000 or so clones, approximately 85% recorded once. Material for sequencing was peripheral blood. The receptors stem from a human donor in a cohort sampled during active COVID-19.

The V gene is TRBV4-1, the J gene TRBJ2-3, with a tentative D call TRBD2 (6 bases). V was shortened by 2 bases and J by 2 bases, with 26 bases between the two germline ends. This CDR3 comprises 20 residues. The germline gives CDR1 MGHRA, CDR2 YSYEKL. The CDR3 loop reads CASSQRRGSRRALNTDTQYF. The CDR3 DNA reads TGCGCCAGCAGCCAACGACGGGGGTCGCGGCGAGCCTTAAACACAGATACGCAGTATTTT.

The chain is built from TRBV11-2 and TRBJ2-7, with a tentative D call TRBD2 (5 bases). This CDR3 has 17 residues. Germline V CDR1 and CDR2: SGHAT, FQNNGV. Trimming removed 5 bases at V and 3 bases at J, with 23 bases between. Written as DNA, the CDR3 is TGTGCCAGCAGCATAGCGAGTTGGGGAGTTGTAGTCTACGAGCAGTACTTC. It yields the protein CASSIASWGVVVYEQYF.

About this clone itself: The sample carries other DNA sequences with the same CDR3. The chain is built from TRBV19 and TRBJ1-1, with 9 bases lining up with TRBD1. This CDR3 has 13 amino acids. Germline V gives CDR1 LNHDA, CDR2 SQIVND (reference sequence). The junction had 4 bases not matched to a gene; V was cut back by 8 bases and J by 3 bases. DNA for the CDR3: TGTGCCAGTTCCAGGACAGGGGACACTGAAGCTTTCTTT. Residues: CASSRTGDTEAFF. The variable domain in full, completed from reference TRBV19 and TRBJ1-1, reads DGGITQSPKYLFRKEGQNVTLSCEQNLNHDAMYWYRQDPGQGLRLIYYSQIVNDFQKGDIAEGYSVSREKKESFPLTVTSAQKNPTAFYLCASSRTGDTEAFFGQGTRLTVV.

The CDR3 spells CASSLGDRHEKLFF. The DNA of the CDR3 is TGCGCCAGCAGCTTGGGGGACAGGCATGAAAAACTGTTTTTT. This sequence joins TRBV5-1 and TRBJ1-4; 8 positions agree with TRBD1. Per germline, CDR1 SGHRS and CDR2 YFSETQ. The J segment lost 6 bases and the V segment lost 0 bases, leaving 1 base of the junction unmatched. The CDR3 is 14 amino acids.

The chain links TRBV28 to TRBJ2-1; 11 bases agree with TRBD2. The CDR3 covers 14 residues. Germline V gene lookup returns CDR1 MDHEN and CDR2 SYDVKM. V was clipped by 8 bases and J by 6 bases; unmatched bases: 6. The DNA for the CDR3 is TGTGCCAGCTGGGCTGGACTAGCGGGCAATGAGCAGTTCTTC. It translates to CASWAGLAGNEQFF.

As to this clone: This sample also contains other DNA sequences that code for the same CDR3. The chain is built from TRBV5-1 and TRBJ1-5, with a weak D call TRBD1 (5 bases). Trimming removed 0 bases from V and 1 base from J, with 5 bases in between. The CDR3 contains 14 residues. Germline loops: CDR1 SGHRS, CDR2 YFSETQ. As DNA, the CDR3 is TGCGCCAGCAGCTTGGGGACAAGCAATCAGCCCCAGCATTTT. Translation gives CASSLGTSNQPQHF.

The chain is built from TRBV18 and TRBJ2-3; D gene unclear. The CDR3 has 14 amino acids. Germline values: CDR1 KGHSH, CDR2 LQKENI. V was shortened by 2 bases and J by 8 bases, with 14 bases between the two germline ends. The CDR3 DNA reads TGTGCCAGCTCACCAAAGGCGCCGCCTAGTACGCAGTATTTT. It yields the protein CASSPKAPPSTQYF.

The V and J genes are TRBV12-3 or TRBV12-4 and TRBJ2-1, with 13 positions matching TRBD2. The CDR3 runs to 13 residues. J gave up 9 bases and V 6 bases, and 2 bases lay outside the gene matches. The CDR3 loop is CASRLAGGGEQFF. As DNA, the CDR3 is TGTGCCAGCAGACTAGCGGGAGGGGGTGAGCAGTTCTTC.

This clone was detected only a few times. This chain connects TRBV27 to TRBJ1-6, with D tentatively TRBD1 (6 bases). The CDR3 sequence is 14 residues long. Per the germline V gene, CDR1 is MNHEY and CDR2 is SMNVEV (reference sequence). V was cut by 6 bases and J by 7 bases, with 13 bases left in between. The CDR3 spells CASSPDRTNSPLHF. The CDR3 nucleotides read TGTGCCAGCAGCCCGGACAGAACAAATTCACCCCTCCACTTT.

This sequence joins TRBV5-1 and TRBJ1-2; maybe TRBD1 (6 bases). V dropped 1 base and J dropped 4 bases, with 11 bases sitting between them. There are 14 residues in the CDR3. The germline V gene encodes CDR1 SGHRS and CDR2 YFSETQ. CDR3 coding DNA: TGCGCCAGCAGCTTGACAACAGGGATCTATGGCTACACCTTC. Residues: CASSLTTGIYGYTF.

The genes are TRBV6-5 and TRBJ1-2, with a weak D call TRBD1 (5 bases). Germline loops: CDR1 MNHEY, CDR2 SVGAGI. The CDR3 is made up of 13 amino acids. The V end was cut by 6 bases, the J end by 4 bases, with 12 bases between. CDR3 residues: CASSPSRVYGYTF. The CDR3 DNA reads as TGTGCCAGCAGCCCCTCCAGGGTCTATGGCTACACCTTC.

The V and J genes are TRBV5-4 and TRBJ2-3, with TRBD2 identical over 7 bases. In germline, CDR1 is SGHNT, CDR2 YYREEE (reference sequence). The V gene end was trimmed by 0 bases and the J gene end by 5 bases; junction bases not matched to a gene: 9. There are 16 residues in the CDR3. The CDR3 sequence: CASSLVGRAGEDTQYF. The CDR3 DNA follows: TGTGCCAGCAGCTTGGTGGGGAGGGCCGGGGAAGATACGCAGTATTTT.

The chain uses TRBV7-9 and TRBJ2-5, with D possibly matching TRBD2 (5 bases). Germline V gene lookup returns CDR1 SEHNR and CDR2 FQNEAQ (reference sequence). This CDR3 spans 14 amino acids. V was shortened by 3 bases and J by 4 bases, with 12 bases between the two germline ends. The CDR3, as DNA: TGTGCCAGCAGCTTTGAGGGTCGGGGAGAGACCCAGTACTTC. Its translation: CASSFEGRGETQYF. The full variable domain, with the rest looked up from reference TRBV7-9 and TRBJ2-5, is DTGVSQNPRHKITKRGQNVTFRCDPISEHNRLYWYRQTLGQGPEFLTYFQNEAQLEKSRLLSDRFSAERPKGSFSTLEIQRTEQGDSAMYLCASSFEGRGETQYFGPGTRLLVL.

The V and J genes are TRBV24-1 and TRBJ2-1; 10 nucleotides agree with TRBD1. Germline V gene sequence: CDR1 KGHDR, CDR2 SFDVKD. The CDR3 has 16 amino acids. V trimming: 4 bases; J trimming: 7 bases; junction bases outside the gene matches: 9. CDR3 residues: CATSEFDGTGANEQFF. The CDR3 coding sequence is TGTGCCACCAGTGAATTTGACGGGACAGGGGCAAATGAGCAGTTCTTC.

This chain links TRBV18 with TRBJ2-2, with 8 positions matching TRBD2. V gave up 0 bases and J gave up 3 bases; unmatched junction bases: 6. CDR3 length equals 17 residues. Germline V gene sequence: CDR1 KGHSH, CDR2 LQKENI. The CDR3 coding sequence is TGTGCCAGCTCACCACCGGAGCGGGAGTCAGACACCGGGGAGCTGTTTTTT. As protein: CASSPPERESDTGELFF.

The genes are TRBV4-2 and TRBJ2-7; 9 nucleotides line up with TRBD1. The CDR3 spans 16 residues. V shed 0 bases, J shed 2 bases, and the junction held 5 bases outside the gene matches. In germline, CDR1 is LGHNA, CDR2 YNFKEQ. In nucleotides, the CDR3 is TGTGCCAGCAGCCAAGAAGGGACAGGGTTTACCTACGAGCAGTACTTC. The encoded protein is CASSQEGTGFTYEQYF.

The gene calls are TRBV20-1 and TRBJ1-3; unclear D gene. CDR1 is DFQATT and CDR2 is SNEGSKA in the germline V gene (reference sequence). The V end lost 3 bases, the J end lost 0 bases, and 9 bases lay between the germline ends. CDR3 length: 14 residues. In DNA, the CDR3 is TGCAGTGCTAGTACTAACCCCTCTGGAAACACCATATATTTT. This translates into CSASTNPSGNTIYF.

This clone turned up a few times. The rearrangement uses TRBV7-9 and TRBJ2-2, with 7 bases identical to TRBD1. The V gene's germline CDR1 is SEHNR and CDR2 FQNEAQ (reference sequence). Trimming removed 5 bases from V and 5 bases from J; junction bases left unmatched: 8. The CDR3 loop spans 15 amino acids. CDR3 region: CASSQRQGRTGELFF. DNA for the CDR3: TGTGCCAGCAGCCAGCGACAGGGTCGGACCGGGGAGCTGTTTTTT.

The chain has TRBV2 and TRBJ1-2, with D tentatively TRBD1 (5 bases). Germline CDR1 SNHLY, CDR2 FYNNEI. Trimming removed 6 bases from V and 8 bases from J, with 13 bases in between. The CDR3 is made up of 12 amino acids. The CDR3 loop is CASSDTGQGYTF. The CDR3, as DNA: TGTGCCAGCAGCGATACAGGTCAAGGCTACACCTTC. Full variable domain (outside the CDR3, taken from reference TRBV2 and TRBJ1-2): EPEVTQTPSHQVTQMGQEVILRCVPISNHLYFYWYRQILGQKVEFLVSFYNNEISEKSEIFDDQFSVERPDGSNFTLKIRSTKLEDSAMYFCASSDTGQGYTFGSGTRLTVV.

This clone showed up just a few times. CDR3 DNA: TGTGCCAGCAAAGCGGAACGTAACACCGGGGAGCTGTTTTTT. Translated, it gives CASKAERNTGELFF. This chain links TRBV2 with TRBJ2-2; maybe TRBD2 (5 bases). Germline loops: CDR1 SNHLY, CDR2 FYNNEI. V was clipped by 7 bases and J by 2 bases, with 11 bases between them. The length of the CDR3 is 14 residues.

This clone has a handful of counts. The rearrangement joins TRBV7-9 to TRBJ2-7; tentative D call: TRBD2 (6 bases). Looked up from germline, CDR1 is SEHNR and CDR2 is FQNEAQ (reference sequence). This CDR3 contains 14 residues. With 1 base removed from V and 3 bases from J, the gap between germline ends came to 10 bases. The CDR3 DNA reads as TGTGCCAGCAGCTTAGGGCTAGCGAGCTACGAGCAGTACTTC. Protein sequence: CASSLGLASYEQYF.

The chain has TRBV4-1 and TRBJ2-3; D is undetermined. The CDR3 loop spans 15 amino acids. Trimming removed 3 bases from V and 5 bases from J, with 15 bases in between. Per germline, CDR1 MGHRA and CDR2 YSYEKL. In DNA, the CDR3 is TGCGCCAGCAGCCAGAGGAATTTAGGTGGAGATACGCAGTATTTT. Encoded protein: CASSQRNLGGDTQYF.

The chain carries TRBV11-3 and TRBJ2-7, with 8 bases that match TRBD2. Per the germline V gene, CDR1 is SGHNT and CDR2 is YENEEA. V shed 0 bases and J 2 bases; nucleotides not matched to a gene: 3. This CDR3 has 15 amino acids. The CDR3 region is CASSLDSAGAYEQYF. CDR3 nucleotides: TGTGCCAGCAGCTTAGATTCAGCGGGAGCCTACGAGCAGTACTTC.

The chain uses TRBV30 and TRBJ1-1, with TRBD1 identical over 7 bases. The germline gives CDR1 GTSNPN, CDR2 SVGIG (reference sequence). V dropped 7 bases and J dropped 1; count of bases not matched to a gene: 6. The CDR3 loop spans 13 amino acids. This CDR3 reads CAFNRGGNTEAFF. In DNA form, the CDR3 reads TGTGCCTTCAACAGGGGCGGGAACACTGAAGCTTTCTTT.

This chain links TRBV7-9 with TRBJ2-5; D is perhaps TRBD2 (6 bases). This CDR3 has 14 amino acids. Trimming pared 6 bases from V and 5 bases from J, leaving 16 bases between. Germline CDR1 is SEHNR and CDR2 is FQNEAQ (reference sequence). For the CDR3, the DNA is TGTGCCAGCAGTTTTAGATCGGGGGTTGAGACCCAGTACTTC. Residues: CASSFRSGVETQYF.

The table lists this clone with a few counts. This chain connects TRBV28 to TRBJ2-1; 7 nucleotides align to TRBD1. Trimming at V came to 2 bases and at J to 4 bases, leaving 8 bases not matched to a gene. The CDR3 runs to 16 residues. Germline loops: CDR1 MDHEN, CDR2 SYDVKM. CDR3 coding DNA: TGTGCCAGCAGTTTAGGTATATTGACAGGGTACAATGAGCAGTTCTTC. Translation gives CASSLGILTGYNEQFF.